This section outlines one T cell receptor (beta chain) sequence together with its context. V shed 0 bases and J shed 2 bases, with 23 bases lying between them. This CDR3 region has 20 residues. Germline CDR1 and CDR2: SGHDN and FVKESK. The sample comes from a study of T cells after yellow fever vaccination. The TCR cDNA carried a universal primer site and UMIs from 5'RACE template switching. One entry per CDR3 protein results from TCRdb running MiXCR on the 5' RACE reads. The sample yields 310,000 or so distinct CDR3 sequences, around 6.8% seen once. This sample comprised PBMCs, obtained more than 40 days after the first yellow fever vaccination. This TCR derives from a man between 18 and 35 years old who received the YFV17D yellow fever vaccine. J is TRBJ2-1 and V is TRBV14; D is perhaps TRBD2 (6 bases). CDR3 amino acids: CASSQDNHEVLLAPYNEQFF. CDR3 DNA sequence: TGTGCCAGCAGCCAAGATAATCACGAGGTGTTACTAGCTCCCTACAATGAGCAGTTCTTC.